This TCR beta chain was captured by sequencing in a study of T-cell reconstitution after alpha-beta-depleted transplantation in children. General study findings and limits: The origin of alpha-beta T cells about two months after transplant was reportedly several hundred expanded graft clones.

With 0 bases clipped from V and 10 bases from J, the junction kept 6 bases outside the gene matches. There are 13 residues in the CDR3. Germline CDR1 SGDLS, CDR2 YYNGEE. This clonotype was detected a few times. Its antigen is undetermined. Unique molecular identifiers were built into the TCRbeta library. A single record per CDR3 protein comes from TCRdb applying MiXCR to the PCR reads. The data show 800,000 to 1,000,000 distinct CDR3 sequences, with around 30% seen just once and around 30% held by the top ten. Sequencing used PBMCs, mostly from graft donor cells, obtained 360 days after TCRalphabeta/CD19-depleted stem cell transplant. The receptor was derived from a boy less than two years old who had a stem cell transplant for SCID, so the T cells may come from the graft donor. The chain is built from TRBV9 and TRBJ1-1, with 7 bases aligning to TRBD1. CDR3 nucleotide sequence: TGTGCCAGCAGCGTAGATACAGGGGAAAGAGCTTTCTTT. Translating it yields CASSVDTGERAFF.